This T cell receptor beta chain was documented in a study of CD8 T cells in ankylosing spondylitis. The trim removed 4 bases at V and 4 bases at J, leaving 15 bases unmatched. In germline, CDR1 is SGHDT, CDR2 YYEEEE. The CDR3 sequence is 17 residues long. Quantitative barcoded 5'-RACE was used to prepare TCR beta libraries. TCRdb re-called the 5' RACE reads with MiXCR, one entry per CDR3 protein. Of a few hundred thousand distinct CDR3 sequences listed, around 21% are singletons. Study findings and constraints: Some motif variants were previously reported in reactive arthritis synovial fluid and blood. Within ankylosing spondylitis blood, a TCR beta motif made up of roughly eight highly homologous variants appeared to be characteristic. Disease-linked clones had a CD8+ phenotype and relatively low frequency in peripheral blood.

A remark on this clonotype: What it binds is not known.

The sequenced sample consisted of blood, either unsorted or a sorted T cell fraction (not recorded which). This clonotype originated in a female donor with ankylosing spondylitis or in good health (not recorded which). The chain combines TRBV5-6 with TRBJ2-5; TRBD2 matches 8 bases. The CDR3 here is CASSPPAGVGWGETQYF. The CDR3 coding sequence is TGTGCCAGCAGCCCTCCAGCGGGAGTGGGTTGGGGAGAGACCCAGTACTTC.